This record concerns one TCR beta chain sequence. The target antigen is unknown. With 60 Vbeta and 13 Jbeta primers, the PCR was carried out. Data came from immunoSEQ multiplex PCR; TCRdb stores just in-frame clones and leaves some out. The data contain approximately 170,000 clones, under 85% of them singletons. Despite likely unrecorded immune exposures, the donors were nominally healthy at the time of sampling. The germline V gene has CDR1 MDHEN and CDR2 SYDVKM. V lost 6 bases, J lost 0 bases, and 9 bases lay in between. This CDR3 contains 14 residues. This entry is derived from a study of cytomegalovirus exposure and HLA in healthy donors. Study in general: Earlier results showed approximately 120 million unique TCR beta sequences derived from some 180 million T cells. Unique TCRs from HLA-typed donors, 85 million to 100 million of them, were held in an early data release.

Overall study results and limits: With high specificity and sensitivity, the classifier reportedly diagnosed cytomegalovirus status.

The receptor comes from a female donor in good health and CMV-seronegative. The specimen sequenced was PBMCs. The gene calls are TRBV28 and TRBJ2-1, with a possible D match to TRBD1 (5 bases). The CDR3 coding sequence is TGTGCCAGCAGGTCAGGGATCTCCTACAATGAGCAGTTCTTC. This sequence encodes CASRSGISYNEQFF.